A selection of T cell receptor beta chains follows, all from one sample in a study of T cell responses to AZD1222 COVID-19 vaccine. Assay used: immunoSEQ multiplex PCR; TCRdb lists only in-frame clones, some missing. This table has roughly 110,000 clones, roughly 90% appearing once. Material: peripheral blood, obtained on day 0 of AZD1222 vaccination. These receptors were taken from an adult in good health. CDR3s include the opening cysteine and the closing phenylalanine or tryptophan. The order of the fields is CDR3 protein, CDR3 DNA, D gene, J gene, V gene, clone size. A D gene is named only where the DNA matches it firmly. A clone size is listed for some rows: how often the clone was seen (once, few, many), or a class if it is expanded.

CASSLTGLGNEQYF	TGTGCCAGCAGCTTAACCGGGCTCGGTAACGAGCAGTACTTC	NA	TRBJ2-7	TRBV7-9	NA
CASTRLAGGIYEQYF	TGTGCCAGCACCCGACTAGCGGGAGGGATCTACGAGCAGTACTTC	TRBD2	TRBJ2-7	TRBV27	NA
CASSVASGLYNEQFF	TGTGCCAGCAGCGTCGCTAGCGGGCTGTACAATGAGCAGTTCTTC	TRBD2	TRBJ2-1	TRBV7-2	NA
CASSLIATGSTGELFF	TGTGCCAGCAGCCTTATCGCGACAGGGAGTACCGGGGAGCTGTTTTTT	TRBD1	TRBJ2-2	TRBV14	NA
CASSQEFGAAQAEAFF	TGCGCCAGCAGCCAAGAATTCGGAGCAGCCCAGGCTGAAGCTTTCTTT	NA	TRBJ1-1	TRBV4-3	once
CASSSGLAGGIDTQYF	TGTGCCAGCAGCTCGGGACTAGCGGGAGGCATAGATACGCAGTATTTT	TRBD2	TRBJ2-3	TRBV7-9	once
CASSQRVEPSVSGANVLTF	TGCGCCAGCAGTCAAAGGGTGGAGCCAAGTGTTTCCGGGGCCAACGTCCTGACTTTC	NA	TRBJ2-6	TRBV23-1	NA
CASSLTGGFGDEQYF	TGTGCCAGCAGCTTAACAGGGGGCTTTGGAGACGAGCAGTACTTC	TRBD1	TRBJ2-7	TRBV7-3	NA
CASSLGTSGSIHTGELFF	TGTGCCAGCAGCTTAGGGACTAGCGGGAGCATACACACCGGGGAGCTGTTTTTT	TRBD2	TRBJ2-2	TRBV7-2	NA
CASVARGEETQYF	TGTGCCAGCGTGGCTAGAGGCGAAGAGACCCAGTACTTC	NA	TRBJ2-5	TRBV6-6	NA
CASSPRGTRNNQPQHF	TGTGCCAGCAGCCCTCGGGGGACACGGAACAATCAGCCCCAGCATTTT	NA	TRBJ1-5	TRBV28	NA
CASSQATSGSPYEQYF	TGCGCCAGCAGCCAAGCGACTAGCGGGTCCCCCTACGAGCAGTACTTC	TRBD2	TRBJ2-7	TRBV4-1	few
CASSSLAVGGFTDTQYF	TGTGCCAGCAGTTCCCTCGCGGTAGGCGGATTCACAGATACGCAGTATTTT	NA	TRBJ2-3	TRBV28	NA
CASRIYWEGGEKLFF	TGTGCCAGCAGAATCTATTGGGAAGGAGGTGAAAAACTGTTTTTT	NA	TRBJ1-4	TRBV6-5	NA
CASSISGELFF	TGTGCCAGTAGTATTTCCGGGGAGCTGTTTTTT	NA	TRBJ2-2	TRBV19	NA
CATLGNGSAYEQYF	TGTGCCACCCTCGGCAACGGGAGTGCCTACGAGCAGTACTTC	NA	TRBJ2-7	TRBV27	NA
CASRDREGSTEAFF	TGTGCCAGCAGGGACAGGGAAGGGAGCACTGAAGCTTTCTTT	TRBD1	TRBJ1-1	TRBV6-5	NA
CAWSVPRGYTF	TGTGCCTGGAGTGTACCGCGCGGCTACACCTTC	NA	TRBJ1-2	TRBV30	NA
CASRSGQREAFF	TGTGCCAGCAGATCGGGACAGCGTGAAGCTTTCTTT	TRBD1	TRBJ1-1	TRBV12-3/TRBV12-4	NA
CASSFWMETQYF	TGTGCCAGCAGCTTCTGGATGGAGACCCAGTACTTC	NA	TRBJ2-5	TRBV5-5	NA
CASSTHRGDRGGIGEQFF	TGTGCCAGCAGCACCCACCGTGGGGACAGGGGAGGTATTGGTGAGCAGTTCTTC	NA	TRBJ2-1	TRBV21-1	NA
CASSLQGVSSYNEQFF	TGTGCCAGTAGTTTACAGGGGGTAAGCTCCTACAATGAGCAGTTCTTC	TRBD1	TRBJ2-1	TRBV19	NA
CASSRGVGSPQETQYF	TGTGCCAGCAGTCGGGGGGTCGGGAGCCCCCAAGAGACCCAGTACTTC	TRBD2	TRBJ2-5	TRBV27	NA
CASRSGLYEQYF	TGCGCCAGCAGGTCCGGCTTGTACGAGCAGTACTTC	NA	TRBJ2-7	TRBV10-2	NA
CASSLDRGILAGSTDTQYF	TGTGCCAGCAGCCTAGACAGGGGAATACTAGCAGGCAGCACAGATACGCAGTATTTT	NA	TRBJ2-3	TRBV21-1	NA
CAISDRVRGGSGNIQYF	TGTGCCATCAGTGACCGCGTCAGGGGGGGATCGGGAAACATTCAGTACTTC	NA	TRBJ2-4	TRBV10-3	NA
CASSRTGYGDGYTF	TGTGCCAGTAGTAGGACAGGGTATGGTGATGGCTACACCTTC	TRBD1	TRBJ1-2	TRBV19	NA
CASSPGHEQYF	TGTGCCAGCTCACCGGGCCACGAGCAGTACTTC	NA	TRBJ2-7	TRBV18	NA
CASSLGGWTEAFF	TGTGCCAGCAGCTTAGGGGGGTGGACTGAAGCTTTCTTT	NA	TRBJ1-1	TRBV7-9	NA
CASSLTGEQYF	TGTGCCAGCAGTTTAACCGGCGAGCAGTACTTC	NA	TRBJ2-7	TRBV28	NA
CASSRRGGAWNEQYF	TGTGCCAGCAGCCGGCGGGGGGGCGCCTGGAACGAGCAGTACTTC	NA	TRBJ2-7	TRBV12-1	NA
CSPLYQETQYF	TGCAGTCCTCTGTACCAAGAGACCCAGTACTTC	NA	TRBJ2-5	TRBV20-1	NA
CASREQGFGELFF	TGTGCCAGCCGAGAACAGGGTTTCGGGGAGCTGTTTTTT	NA	TRBJ2-2	TRBV11-2	once
CASREAGGGTEAFF	TGTGCCAGTAGAGAGGCCGGAGGCGGTACTGAAGCTTTCTTT	NA	TRBJ1-1	TRBV19	NA
CATSDFGQHYGYTF	TGTGCCACCAGTGATTTTGGACAGCACTATGGCTACACCTTC	NA	TRBJ1-2	TRBV24-1	NA
CASSYSETGGTNEQFF	TGTGCCAGCAGTTACTCAGAGACAGGGGGTACGAATGAGCAGTTCTTC	TRBD1	TRBJ2-1	TRBV6-5	NA
CASSSDRGPEAFF	TGTGCCAGCAGTTCAGACCGGGGGCCTGAAGCTTTCTTT	NA	TRBJ1-1	TRBV11-3	NA
CASSWPGQGRETQYF	TGTGCCAGCAGTTGGCCGGGACAGGGAAGAGAGACCCAGTACTTC	TRBD1	TRBJ2-5	TRBV6-6	NA
CASNLQGANVLTF	TGTGCCAGCAATCTACAGGGGGCCAACGTCCTGACTTTC	NA	TRBJ2-6	TRBV3-1/TRBV3-2	NA
CASSLAAWGTSGQETQYF	TGCGCCAGCAGCTTGGCCGCGTGGGGGACTAGTGGTCAAGAGACCCAGTACTTC	TRBD2	TRBJ2-5	TRBV5-1	NA
CASSLRQAATNEKLFF	TGTGCCAGCAGCCTTAGACAGGCTGCAACTAATGAAAAACTGTTTTTT	NA	TRBJ1-4	TRBV7-2	NA
CASRLDRGGNTEAFF	TGTGCCAGCAGGCTGGACAGGGGAGGGAACACTGAAGCTTTCTTT	TRBD1	TRBJ1-1	TRBV6-4	NA
CASKDRSKETQYF	TGTGCCTCCAAGGACAGGAGTAAAGAGACCCAGTACTTC	TRBD1	TRBJ2-5	TRBV6-5	NA
CASSLSRTSSSGNTIYF	TGCGCCAGCAGCTTGTCTAGGACATCGAGCTCTGGAAACACCATATATTTT	NA	TRBJ1-3	TRBV5-1	once
CASSLGDWDGYTF	TGTGCCAGCAGTTTAGGGGATTGGGATGGCTACACCTTC	NA	TRBJ1-2	TRBV28	NA
CASIDPGDGNYGYTF	TGTGCCAGCATCGACCCGGGGGACGGGAACTATGGCTACACCTTC	NA	TRBJ1-2	TRBV6-5	NA
CASRTPGRNQPQHF	TGTGCCAGCAGAACCCCAGGGAGAAATCAGCCCCAGCATTTT	NA	TRBJ1-5	TRBV6-6	NA
CASSLLSGAHTDTQYF	TGTGCCAGCAGCTTACTTAGCGGGGCCCACACAGATACGCAGTATTTT	TRBD2	TRBJ2-3	TRBV11-2	NA